What follows are 16 T cell receptor beta chains derived from one specimen sequenced in a study of T cell responses to AZD1222 COVID-19 vaccine. The data were produced by immunoSEQ multiplex PCR, yet TCRdb's version contains in-frame clones alone and is incomplete. Here the sample spans more than 85,000 clones, 80% to 90% being singletons. The sequencing here drew on peripheral blood, taken on day 0 of AZD1222 vaccination. All receptors come from an adult in good health.

V usage is TRBV29-1 and J usage is TRBJ1-2; D is ambiguous. The CDR3 contains 16 residues. V was clipped by 1 base and J by 1 base, with 16 bases between them. Germline CDR1 reads SQVTM; CDR2 reads ANQGSEA. The CDR3 reads CSVEVEGKGINYGYTF. DNA of the CDR3: TGCAGCGTTGAAGTGGAAGGAAAAGGGATTAACTATGGCTACACCTTC.

The chain recombines TRBV27 with TRBJ1-2, with 9 bases matching TRBD1. The CDR3 runs to 15 residues. The germline V gene has CDR1 MNHEY and CDR2 SMNVEV (reference sequence). Trimming removed 5 bases from V and 5 bases from J; junction bases left unmatched: 9. CDR3 bases: TGTGCCAGCAGTCGCACAGGGGGCGCTGGGTATGGCTACACCTTC. Its translation is CASSRTGGAGYGYTF.

This sequence joins TRBV5-1 and TRBJ2-7; TRBD1 agrees at 8 bases. V trimming: 0 bases; J trimming: 0 bases; junction bases outside the gene matches: 2. From germline, CDR1 is SGHRS and CDR2 YFSETQ. This CDR3 spans 15 amino acids. The CDR3 nucleotides are TGCGCCAGCAGCTTGGGGACAGGGAGCTCCTACGAGCAGTACTTC. Protein product: CASSLGTGSSYEQYF.

Only a few counts were recorded for this clone. A read error may account for a junction end that differs from germline. This chain connects TRBV5-5 to TRBJ1-3, with 7 bases that match TRBD1. Germline-derived CDR1 and CDR2 are SGHKS and YYEKEE (reference sequence). The CDR3 is 13 amino acids. CDR3 sequence (DNA): TGTGCCAGCAGCTCGAGGACAGGAAACACCATGTATTTT. The encoded protein is CASSSRTGNTMYF.

The rearrangement uses TRBV20-1 and TRBJ1-2; no clear D gene. The CDR3 is made up of 11 amino acids. Germline CDR1 reads DFQATT; CDR2 reads SNEGSKA (reference sequence). V lost 7 bases and J 5 bases, leaving 11 bases between the germline ends. Written as DNA, the CDR3 is TGCAGTGTCAGAGACCTGTATGGCTACACCTTC. This translates into CSVRDLYGYTF.

V and J are TRBV6-6 and TRBJ2-7; 9 nucleotides agree with TRBD2. CDR3 size: 15 residues. Germline V gene lookup returns CDR1 MNHNY and CDR2 SVGAGI (reference sequence). Trimming took 4 bases from V and 5 from J; bases not matched to a gene: 9. Written as DNA, the CDR3 is TGTGCCAGCAGTTTACGGCTAGCGGGAAGCAACGAGCAGTACTTC. Protein product: CASSLRLAGSNEQYF.

This chain connects TRBV3-1 (or the pseudogene TRBV3-2) to TRBJ1-6, with 9 bases lining up with TRBD1. V shed 0 bases, J shed 13 bases, and the junction held 10 bases outside the gene matches. CDR1 is LGHDT, CDR2 YNNKEL, per germline (reference sequence). The CDR3 is 16 amino acids. The CDR3: CASSQDGTGREYPLHF. CDR3 in DNA: TGTGCCAGCAGCCAAGATGGGACAGGGAGAGAATATCCCCTCCACTTT.

The gene calls are TRBV7-2 and TRBJ2-7; D might be TRBD1 or TRBD2, each matching 5 bases. CDR3 length: 15 amino acids. The V end was cut by 0 bases, the J end by 3 bases, with 12 bases between. The V gene's germline CDR1 is SGHTA and CDR2 FQGNSA. CDR3 residues: CASSLAGTRVYEQYF. CDR3 bases: TGTGCCAGCAGCTTAGCCGGGACGCGGGTCTACGAGCAGTACTTC.

V and J are TRBV6-2 or TRBV6-3 and TRBJ2-7; 11 bases are shared with TRBD2. The CDR3 sequence is 15 residues long. V lost 5 bases to trimming and J lost 3 bases; unmatched junction nucleotides: 6. Germline V gene sequence: CDR1 MNHEY, CDR2 SVGEGT. The CDR3 protein is CASSRDLAGGYEQYF. The CDR3 nucleotides read TGTGCCAGCAGTCGGGATCTAGCGGGAGGCTACGAGCAGTACTTC.

The chain combines TRBV9 with TRBJ2-7; 7 bases map to TRBD1. From germline, CDR1 is SGDLS and CDR2 YYNGEE. J was trimmed by 0 bases and V by 1 base; bases with no gene match: 4. CDR3 length: 15 residues. CDR3 in amino acids: CASSVLWDSSYEQYF. CDR3 nucleotide sequence: TGTGCCAGCAGCGTATTGTGGGACAGCTCCTACGAGCAGTACTTC. Full variable domain (rest looked up from reference TRBV9 and TRBJ2-7): DSGVTQTPKHLITATGQRVTLRCSPRSGDLSVYWYQQSLDQGLQFLIQYYNGEERAKGNILERFSAQQFPDLHSELNLSSLELGDSALYFCASSVLWDSSYEQYFGPGTRLTVT.

The chain uses TRBV14 and TRBJ2-5; TRBD1 agrees at 9 bases. V dropped 1 base and J dropped 3; count of bases not matched to a gene: 9. There are 17 residues in the CDR3. Germline V gene sequence: CDR1 SGHDN, CDR2 FVKESK. The CDR3 here is CASSQVLGGQGKETQYF. The CDR3 DNA sequence: TGTGCCAGCAGCCAAGTTTTAGGTGGACAGGGGAAAGAGACCCAGTACTTC.

This clone was found a few times. The chain has TRBV7-2 and TRBJ1-5; 9 positions agree with TRBD1. The CDR3 sequence is 15 residues long. V trimming: 6 bases; J trimming: 3 bases; junction bases outside the gene matches: 6. CDR1 is SGHTA, CDR2 FQGNSA, per germline. The CDR3 region has the DNA TGTGCCAGCAGTACGGACAGGGGACACAATCAGCCCCAGCATTTT. Protein: CASSTDRGHNQPQHF.

The chain has TRBV7-9 and TRBJ2-1, with D unclear. Trimming removed 2 bases at V and 4 bases at J, with 18 bases between. Germline loops: CDR1 SEHNR, CDR2 FQNEAQ (reference sequence). This CDR3 comprises 17 residues. The CDR3: CASSLPLFGRSYNEQFF. CDR3 coding DNA: TGTGCCAGCAGCTTACCCCTTTTCGGGCGGTCTTACAATGAGCAGTTCTTC. The whole variable domain, filled in from reference TRBV7-9 and TRBJ2-1, reads DTGVSQNPRHKITKRGQNVTFRCDPISEHNRLYWYRQTLGQGPEFLTYFQNEAQLEKSRLLSDRFSAERPKGSFSTLEIQRTEQGDSAMYLCASSLPLFGRSYNEQFFGPGTRLTVL.

The chain carries TRBV27 and TRBJ1-2, with a possible D match to TRBD1 (5 bases). With 5 bases removed from V and 7 bases from J, the gap between germline ends came to 17 bases. The CDR3 consists of 14 residues. Looked up from germline, CDR1 is MNHEY and CDR2 is SMNVEV (reference sequence). The CDR3: CASSPINGGSGYTF. CDR3 bases: TGTGCCAGCAGTCCCATAAACGGGGGGAGTGGCTACACCTTC.

This clone was picked up a small number of times. V and J are TRBV6-6 and TRBJ2-1, with unresolved D. Trimming left V 2 bases short and J 9 bases short, with 14 bases between. CDR3 length equals 14 residues. CDR1 is MNHNY, CDR2 SVGAGI, per germline (reference sequence). The CDR3, as DNA: TGTGCCAGCAGTTACGCGCTTAGGGTTGGTGAGCAGTTCTTC. Amino acid sequence: CASSYALRVGEQFF.

Written as DNA, the CDR3 is TGTGCCACCAGTGATTTTGAGGCCAGGGACCCGTCACCCCTCCACTTT. Its translation: CATSDFEARDPSPLHF. The chain is built from TRBV24-1 and TRBJ1-6; tentative D call: TRBD1 (5 bases). Looked up from germline, CDR1 is KGHDR and CDR2 is SFDVKD. The ends were cut back, 1 base at V and 10 bases at J, with 16 bases in the middle. The CDR3 loop spans 16 amino acids.